What follows are 5 T cell receptor beta chains derived from one specimen sequenced in a study of control samples from healthy donors and cancer patients. The protocol was immunoSEQ multiplex PCR, while the TCRdb copy is restricted to in-frame clones and leaves out a portion. The sample lists approximately 130,000 clones, around nine tenths occurring once. The sample comprised blood. These receptors were taken from a man aged 25 to 45 in good health.

This clone has just one count. The chain links TRBV10-2 to TRBJ1-6, with D tentatively TRBD1 (5 bases). The CDR3 has 13 amino acids. Per germline, CDR1 WSHSY and CDR2 SAAADI. The V end lost 3 bases, the J end lost 5 bases, and 5 bases lay between the germline ends. The CDR3 coding sequence is TGCGCCAGCAGTGAACAGGATAATTCACCCCTCCACTTT. Its protein product is CASSEQDNSPLHF.

This chain links TRBV3-1 (or the pseudogene TRBV3-2) with TRBJ1-2, with 10 bases fitting TRBD1. The CDR3 is made up of 13 amino acids. V was pared by 10 bases and J by 2 bases, with 4 bases of the junction left unmatched. CDR1 is LGHDT and CDR2 is YNNKEL in the germline V gene (reference sequence). The CDR3 loop is CATRQGANYGYTF. CDR3 coding DNA: TGTGCCACGAGACAGGGGGCAAACTATGGCTACACCTTC.

V gene TRBV21-1 combines with J gene TRBJ2-5; the table names TRBD2, a call not compared with the DNA. TRBV21-1 is designated a pseudogene. The CDR3 totals 23 residues. In DNA form, the CDR3 reads TGTGCCAGCAGCACCTGTCTTAGCGGGGGCATGGTAGCGGGTCATATCATCGAAGAGACCCAGTACTTC. Protein sequence: CASSTCLSGGMVAGHIIEETQYF.

This chain uses TRBV18 with TRBJ2-7; weak D call: TRBD1 (6 bases). This CDR3 comprises 14 residues. Germline V CDR1 and CDR2: KGHSH, LQKENI. V was trimmed by 2 bases and J by 1 base, leaving 9 bases between them. The CDR3 is CASSPGGGSYEQYF. DNA for the CDR3: TGTGCCAGCTCACCAGGGGGCGGTTCCTACGAGCAGTACTTC.

The CDR3 nucleotides are TGTGCCAGCAGTCTTGACGAAATCACTGAAGCTTTCTTT. Amino acids: CASSLDEITEAFF. The chain recombines TRBV7-9 with TRBJ1-1; D is unresolved. The V gene's germline CDR1 is SEHNR and CDR2 FQNEAQ (reference sequence). Trimming removed 6 bases at V and 4 bases at J, with 12 bases between. This CDR3 region has 13 residues.